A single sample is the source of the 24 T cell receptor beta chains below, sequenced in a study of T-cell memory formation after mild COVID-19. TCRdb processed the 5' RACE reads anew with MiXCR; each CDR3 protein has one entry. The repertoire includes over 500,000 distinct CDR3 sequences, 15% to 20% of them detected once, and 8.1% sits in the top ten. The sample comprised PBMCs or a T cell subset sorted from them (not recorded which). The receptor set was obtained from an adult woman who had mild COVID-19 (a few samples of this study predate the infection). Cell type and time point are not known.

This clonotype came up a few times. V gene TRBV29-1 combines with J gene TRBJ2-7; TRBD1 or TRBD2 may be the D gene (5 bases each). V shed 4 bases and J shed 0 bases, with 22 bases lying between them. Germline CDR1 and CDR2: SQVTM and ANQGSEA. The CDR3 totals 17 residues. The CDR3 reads CSVVPATGTVSSYEQYF. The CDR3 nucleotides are TGCAGCGTTGTACCAGCAACCGGGACCGTCAGCTCCTACGAGCAGTACTTC.

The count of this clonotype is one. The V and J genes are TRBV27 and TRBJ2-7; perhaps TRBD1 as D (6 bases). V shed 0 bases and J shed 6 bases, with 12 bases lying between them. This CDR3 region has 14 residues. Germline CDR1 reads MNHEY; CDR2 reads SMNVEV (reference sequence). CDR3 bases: TGTGCCAGCAGTTTATCGGACAGCTCAACCGAGCAGTACTTC. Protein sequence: CASSLSDSSTEQYF.

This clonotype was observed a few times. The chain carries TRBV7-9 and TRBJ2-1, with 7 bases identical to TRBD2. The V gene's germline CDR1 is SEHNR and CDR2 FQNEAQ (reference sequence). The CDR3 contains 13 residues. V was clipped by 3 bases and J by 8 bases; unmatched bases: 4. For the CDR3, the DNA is TGTGCCAGCAGCTTCGAAGCGGGGCATGAGCAGTTCTTC. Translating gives CASSFEAGHEQFF. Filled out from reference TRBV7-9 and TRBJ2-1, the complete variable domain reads DTGVSQNPRHKITKRGQNVTFRCDPISEHNRLYWYRQTLGQGPEFLTYFQNEAQLEKSRLLSDRFSAERPKGSFSTLEIQRTEQGDSAMYLCASSFEAGHEQFFGPGTRLTVL.

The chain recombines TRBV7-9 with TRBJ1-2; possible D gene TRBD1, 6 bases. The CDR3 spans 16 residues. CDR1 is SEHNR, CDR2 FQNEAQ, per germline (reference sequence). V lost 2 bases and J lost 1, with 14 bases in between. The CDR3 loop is CASSLHGGYYNYGYTF. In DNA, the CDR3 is TGTGCCAGCAGCTTACACGGGGGCTATTATAACTATGGCTACACCTTC.

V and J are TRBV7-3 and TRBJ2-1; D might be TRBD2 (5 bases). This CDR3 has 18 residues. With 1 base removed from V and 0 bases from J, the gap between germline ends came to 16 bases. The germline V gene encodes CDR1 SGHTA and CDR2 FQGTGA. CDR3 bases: TGTGCCAGCAGCTTAATCGCCGGGGTTCGGAGCTCCTACAATGAGCAGTTCTTC. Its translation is CASSLIAGVRSSYNEQFF.

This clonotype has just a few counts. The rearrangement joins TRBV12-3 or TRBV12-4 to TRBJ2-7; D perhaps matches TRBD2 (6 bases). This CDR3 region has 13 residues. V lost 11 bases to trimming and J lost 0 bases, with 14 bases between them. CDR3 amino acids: CASGREISYEQYF. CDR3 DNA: TGTGCCTCAGGCCGGGAGATCTCCTACGAGCAGTACTTC.

CDR3 sequence (DNA): TGTGCCAGCAGGAGCAGGGGGCTGAACACCGGGGAGCTGTTTTTT. Translated, it gives CASRSRGLNTGELFF. The chain couples TRBV6-5 to TRBJ2-2; the match to TRBD1 covers 8 bases. Germline V gene sequence: CDR1 MNHEY, CDR2 SVGAGI. V shed 6 bases and J 1 base; nucleotides not matched to a gene: 4. This CDR3 has 15 amino acids.

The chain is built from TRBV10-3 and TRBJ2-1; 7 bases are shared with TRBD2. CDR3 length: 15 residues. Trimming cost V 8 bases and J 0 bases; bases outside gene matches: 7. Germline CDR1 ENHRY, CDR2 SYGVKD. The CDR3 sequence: CAIEGEGLSYNEQFF. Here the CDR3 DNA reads TGTGCCATCGAAGGGGAGGGGCTCTCCTACAATGAGCAGTTCTTC.

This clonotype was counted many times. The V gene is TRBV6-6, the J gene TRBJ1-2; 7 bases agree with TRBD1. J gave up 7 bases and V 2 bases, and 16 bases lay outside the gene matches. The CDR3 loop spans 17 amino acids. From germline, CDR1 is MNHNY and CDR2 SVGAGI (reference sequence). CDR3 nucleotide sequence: TGTGCCAGCAGTTACAGGGGAGCAGACAGGGACTTATTTGGCTACACCTTC. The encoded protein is CASSYRGADRDLFGYTF.

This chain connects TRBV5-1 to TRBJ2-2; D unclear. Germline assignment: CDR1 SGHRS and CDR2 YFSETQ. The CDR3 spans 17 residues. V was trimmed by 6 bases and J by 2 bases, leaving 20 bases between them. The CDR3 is CASIQTPEAVNTGELFF. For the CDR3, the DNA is TGCGCCAGCATCCAGACACCTGAGGCTGTAAACACCGGGGAGCTGTTTTTT.

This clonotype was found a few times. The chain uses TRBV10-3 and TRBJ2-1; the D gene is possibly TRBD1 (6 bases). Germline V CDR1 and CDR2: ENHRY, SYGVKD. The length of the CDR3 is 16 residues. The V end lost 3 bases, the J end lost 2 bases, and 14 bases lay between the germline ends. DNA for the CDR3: TGTGCCATCAGTGATAGGGGGTCGCCTACCTACAATGAGCAGTTCTTC. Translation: CAISDRGSPTYNEQFF.

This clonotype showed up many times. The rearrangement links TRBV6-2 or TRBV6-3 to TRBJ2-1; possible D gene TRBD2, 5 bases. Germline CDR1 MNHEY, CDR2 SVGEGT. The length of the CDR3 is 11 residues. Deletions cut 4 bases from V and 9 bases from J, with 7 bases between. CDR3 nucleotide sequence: TGTGCCAGCAGTTCCGCGGGTGAGCAGTTCTTC. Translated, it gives CASSSAGEQFF.

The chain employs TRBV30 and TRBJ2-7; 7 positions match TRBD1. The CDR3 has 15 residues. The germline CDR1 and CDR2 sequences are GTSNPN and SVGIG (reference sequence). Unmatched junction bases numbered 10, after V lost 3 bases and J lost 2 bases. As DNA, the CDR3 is TGTGCCTGGAGCGAAGGGACAGTGGGGACCTACGAGCAGTACTTC. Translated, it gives CAWSEGTVGTYEQYF.

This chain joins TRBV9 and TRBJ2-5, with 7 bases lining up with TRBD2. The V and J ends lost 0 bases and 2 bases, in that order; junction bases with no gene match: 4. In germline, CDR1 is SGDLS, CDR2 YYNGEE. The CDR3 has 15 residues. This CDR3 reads CASSVGAGVQETQYF. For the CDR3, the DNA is TGTGCCAGCAGCGTAGGGGCGGGAGTGCAAGAGACCCAGTACTTC.

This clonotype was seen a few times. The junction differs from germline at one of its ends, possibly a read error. Here the CDR3 DNA reads TGTGCTAGCAGCGGGTCTTGGGGGGGTCAAGAGACCCAGTACTTC. It yields the protein CASSGSWGGQETQYF. This chain uses TRBV7-7 with TRBJ2-5; TRBD2 matches 7 bases. Germline V gene data show CDR1 as SSHAT and CDR2 as FNYEAQ (reference sequence). The length of the CDR3 is 15 residues.

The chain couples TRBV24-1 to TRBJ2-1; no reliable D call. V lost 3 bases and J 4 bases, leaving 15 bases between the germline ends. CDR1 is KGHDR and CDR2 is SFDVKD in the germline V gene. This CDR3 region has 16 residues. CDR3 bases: TGTGCCACCAGTGATCCCCCCTGGACGCCATACAATGAGCAGTTCTTC. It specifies CATSDPPWTPYNEQFF.

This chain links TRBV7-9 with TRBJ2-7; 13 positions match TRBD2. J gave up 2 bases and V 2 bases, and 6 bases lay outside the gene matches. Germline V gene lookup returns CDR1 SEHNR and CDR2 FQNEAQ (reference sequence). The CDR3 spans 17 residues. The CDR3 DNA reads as TGTGCCAGCAGCTTACTTACTAGCGGGGGGGCAGCCTACGAGCAGTACTTC. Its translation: CASSLLTSGGAAYEQYF.

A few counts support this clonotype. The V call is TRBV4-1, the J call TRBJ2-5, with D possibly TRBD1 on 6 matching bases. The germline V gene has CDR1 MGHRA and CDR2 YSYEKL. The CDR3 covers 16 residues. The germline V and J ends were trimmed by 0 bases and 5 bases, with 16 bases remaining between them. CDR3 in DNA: TGCGCCAGCAGCCAAGATGGTCACAGGGACGAGGAGACCCAGTACTTC. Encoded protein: CASSQDGHRDEETQYF.

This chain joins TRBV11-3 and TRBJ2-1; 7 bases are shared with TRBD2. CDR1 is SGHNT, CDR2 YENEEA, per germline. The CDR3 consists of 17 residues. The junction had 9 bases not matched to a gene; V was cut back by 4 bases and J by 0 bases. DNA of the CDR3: TGTGCCAGCAGCTCAGCTAGCGGATTAGGCTCCTACAATGAGCAGTTCTTC. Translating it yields CASSSASGLGSYNEQFF. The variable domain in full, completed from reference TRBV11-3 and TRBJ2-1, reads EAGVVQSPRYKIIEKKQPVAFWCNPISGHNTLYWYLQNLGQGPELLIRYENEEAVDDSQLPKDRFSAERLKGVDSTLKIQPAELGDSAVYLCASSSASGLGSYNEQFFGPGTRLTVL.

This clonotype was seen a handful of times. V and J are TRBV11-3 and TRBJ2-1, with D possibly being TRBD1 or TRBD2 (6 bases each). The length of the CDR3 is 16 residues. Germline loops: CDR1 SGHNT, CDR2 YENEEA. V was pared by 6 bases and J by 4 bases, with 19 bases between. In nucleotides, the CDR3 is TGTGCCAGCAGAAATAGTGCCGGGGGCCTATACAATGAGCAGTTCTTC. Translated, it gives CASRNSAGGLYNEQFF.

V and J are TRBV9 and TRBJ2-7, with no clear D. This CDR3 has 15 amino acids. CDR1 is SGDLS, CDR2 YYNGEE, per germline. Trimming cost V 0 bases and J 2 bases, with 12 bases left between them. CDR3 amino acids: CASSVGTFRTYEQYF. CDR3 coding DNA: TGTGCCAGCAGCGTAGGCACCTTCCGTACCTACGAGCAGTACTTC.

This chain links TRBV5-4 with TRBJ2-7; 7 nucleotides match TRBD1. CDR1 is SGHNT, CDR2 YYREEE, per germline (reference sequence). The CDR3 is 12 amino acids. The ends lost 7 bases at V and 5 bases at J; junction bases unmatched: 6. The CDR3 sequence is CASSGQRNEQYF. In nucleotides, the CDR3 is TGTGCCAGCTCGGGACAGAGGAACGAGCAGTACTTC.

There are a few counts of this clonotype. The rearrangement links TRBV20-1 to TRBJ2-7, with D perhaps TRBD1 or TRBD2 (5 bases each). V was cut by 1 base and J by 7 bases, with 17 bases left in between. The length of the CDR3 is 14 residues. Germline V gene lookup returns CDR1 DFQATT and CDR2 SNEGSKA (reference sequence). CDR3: CSARVGPPGQEQYF. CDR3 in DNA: TGCAGTGCTAGAGTCGGACCCCCGGGGCAAGAGCAGTACTTC.

The CDR3 spells CASSYNLYYGYTF. The CDR3 DNA reads as TGTGCCAGCAGTTATAACCTGTACTATGGCTACACCTTC. V is TRBV6-6 and J is TRBJ1-2; D not resolved. The germline V and J ends were trimmed by 3 bases and 3 bases, with 8 bases remaining between them. The V gene's germline CDR1 is MNHNY and CDR2 SVGAGI (reference sequence). The CDR3 runs 13 residues.